There are a few counts of the clone carrying this T cell receptor (beta chain). MiXCR, applied by TCRdb to the 5' RACE reads, yields one record per CDR3 protein. Here the sample spans over 150,000 distinct CDR3 sequences, 15% to 20% being singletons. The entry originates in a study of T-cell memory formation after mild COVID-19. Germline V gene sequence: CDR1 SNHLY, CDR2 FYNNEI. The CDR3 extends over 12 amino acids. Trimming took off 6 bases at V and 4 bases at J, with 9 bases between the two ends. The V gene is TRBV2, the J gene TRBJ1-2, with a tentative D call TRBD1 (6 bases). The sequence derives from a man aged 18 to 30 who had mild COVID-19 (a few samples of this study predate the infection). Cell type and time point are not known. Sequencing was done on a sample of PBMCs or a T cell subset sorted from them (not recorded which). CDR3 in DNA: TGTGCCAGCAGGATGGACAGCTATGGCTACACCTTC. This sequence encodes CASRMDSYGYTF.